The 21 T cell receptor beta chains given below trace back to one sample, sequenced in a study of T-cell reconstitution after alpha-beta-depleted transplantation in children. This sample's TCRbeta library carried unique molecular identifier barcodes. TCRdb itself ran the PCR reads through MiXCR, one entry per CDR3 protein. This sample has about 400,000 distinct CDR3 sequences, with about a fifth found just once. The sequenced sample was PBMCs from the stem cell graft donor, obtained from the stem cell graft. The receptors here all came from a human donor who donated a stem cell graft to a child with acute myeloid leukemia.

This clonotype was seen only a few times. This rearrangement joins TRBV20-1 to TRBJ2-7; TRBD2 is a possible D gene (5 bases). Germline V gives CDR1 DFQATT, CDR2 SNEGSKA (reference sequence). Trimming took 2 bases from V and 6 from J, leaving 8 bases between them. The CDR3 is 11 amino acids. The CDR3 DNA is TGCAGTGCTAGATGGACTTCCGAGCAGTACTTC. As protein: CSARWTSEQYF.

This clonotype was seen more than once but under ten times. The chain couples TRBV20-1 to TRBJ2-5; D perhaps matches TRBD1 (6 bases). The CDR3 totals 11 residues. V lost 1 base and J 12 bases, leaving 12 bases between the germline ends. Looked up from germline, CDR1 is DFQATT and CDR2 is SNEGSKA (reference sequence). Written as DNA, the CDR3 is TGCAGTGCTAGAGTAGGGGGTCTTAAGTACTTC. Its translation is CSARVGGLKYF.

The chain is built from TRBV3-1 and TRBJ2-5, with a tentative D call TRBD2 (5 bases). Germline assignment: CDR1 LGHDT and CDR2 YNNKEL (reference sequence). Between the trimmed V and J ends, which lost 3 bases and 5 bases, there was a span of 10 bases. The CDR3 sequence is 13 residues long. CDR3 bases: TGTGCCAGCAGCCAGGAGACGGGGGAGACCCAGTACTTC. The encoded protein is CASSQETGETQYF.

This clonotype occurred many times. The chain employs TRBV28 and TRBJ2-7; D gene uncertain. Germline CDR1 reads MDHEN; CDR2 reads SYDVKM. This CDR3 comprises 12 residues. V dropped 6 bases and J dropped 2 bases, with 8 bases sitting between them. The CDR3 DNA follows: TGTGCCAGCAGCCTACCAGCCTACGAGCAGTACTTC. Translating gives CASSLPAYEQYF.

This clonotype was picked up many times. The chain is built from TRBV29-1 and TRBJ2-1; no clear D. Germline CDR1 SQVTM, CDR2 ANQGSEA. V gave up 2 bases and J gave up 9 bases, with 11 bases separating them. This CDR3 is 12 amino acids long. In DNA, the CDR3 is TGCAGCGTTGAAAGTGGCCGAGGTGAGCAGTTCTTC. Residues: CSVESGRGEQFF.

This clonotype has ten or more counts. The rearrangement links TRBV6-2 or TRBV6-3 to TRBJ2-2; the D call may be TRBD1 or TRBD2 (6 bases each). Trimming took off 2 bases at V and 7 bases at J, with 14 bases between the two ends. The germline V gene has CDR1 MNHEY and CDR2 SVGEGT. This CDR3 comprises 15 residues. CDR3 protein: CASSYDGGEGGELFF. In DNA form, the CDR3 reads TGTGCCAGCAGTTACGACGGGGGCGAAGGCGGGGAGCTGTTTTTT.

This rearrangement joins TRBV12-3 or TRBV12-4 to TRBJ1-6; a possible D gene is TRBD1 (6 bases). The length of the CDR3 is 17 residues. Trimming shortened V by 3 bases and J by 0 bases, and 12 bases separated the two germline ends. In nucleotides, the CDR3 is TGTGCCAGCAGTTTGAGGGGGGCAAGCTCCTATAATTCACCCCTCCACTTT. Amino acids: CASSLRGASSYNSPLHF.

This clonotype appeared a few times. The chain couples TRBV27 to TRBJ2-3, with D uncertain. CDR1 MNHEY and CDR2 SMNVEV come from the germline V gene (reference sequence). CDR3 size: 12 residues. V lost 6 bases and J lost 15, with 19 bases in between. The CDR3 protein is CASRQRAEIQYF. DNA for the CDR3: TGTGCCAGCAGACAGCGTGCTGAGATCCAATATTTT.

The chain links TRBV5-5 to TRBJ1-5; D unclear. The CDR3 spans 14 residues. The germline V gene has CDR1 SGHKS and CDR2 YYEKEE (reference sequence). V was shortened by 0 bases and J by 8 bases, with 12 bases between the two germline ends. The DNA of the CDR3 is TGTGCCAGCAGCTTGGAGACGGGATTGGAGCCCCAGCATTTT. Amino acids: CASSLETGLEPQHF.

The V gene is TRBV6-1, the J gene TRBJ2-5; 14 nucleotides line up with TRBD2. The CDR3 is 16 amino acids. The ends lost 6 bases at V and 5 bases at J; junction bases unmatched: 8. Germline V lookup: CDR1 MNHNS, CDR2 SASEGT. Written as DNA, the CDR3 is TGTGCCAGCAGCACCGGGACTAGCGGGAGACCGGAGACCCAGTACTTC. It yields the protein CASSTGTSGRPETQYF.

The V gene is TRBV6-5, the J gene TRBJ2-2, with D perhaps matching TRBD1 (6 bases). Germline V gene sequence: CDR1 MNHEY, CDR2 SVGAGI. CDR3 length equals 19 residues. V dropped 6 bases and J dropped 5 bases, with 28 bases sitting between them. For the CDR3, the DNA is TGTGCCAGCAGCTTCACTTTTAGCGAGACAGGCCTTAGAACCGGGGAGCTGTTTTTT. Its translation is CASSFTFSETGLRTGELFF.

This chain joins TRBV5-1 and TRBJ2-1; 10 nucleotides align to TRBD2. Germline V gene data show CDR1 as SGHRS and CDR2 as YFSETQ. The ends lost 3 bases at V and 2 bases at J; junction bases unmatched: 5. The CDR3 spans 16 residues. CDR3 protein: CASSSLAGAAYNEQFF. CDR3 in DNA: TGCGCCAGCAGCTCTCTAGCGGGAGCCGCCTACAATGAGCAGTTCTTC. The full variable domain, with the rest looked up from reference TRBV5-1 and TRBJ2-1, is KAGVTQTPRYLIKTRGQQVTLSCSPISGHRSVSWYQQTPGQGLQFLFEYFSETQRNKGNFPGRFSGRQFSNSRSEMNVSTLELGDSALYLCASSSLAGAAYNEQFFGPGTRLTVL.

The chain joins TRBV15 to TRBJ2-7, with D perhaps matching TRBD1 (6 bases). Looked up from germline, CDR1 is LNHNV and CDR2 is YYDKDF (reference sequence). Trimming pared 0 bases from V and 0 bases from J, leaving 9 bases between. The CDR3 has 15 amino acids. The chain's CDR3 is CATSRERTVSYEQYF. CDR3 coding DNA: TGTGCCACCAGCAGAGAGAGGACAGTCTCCTACGAGCAGTACTTC.

The rearrangement links TRBV9 to TRBJ2-1, with 7 nucleotides matching TRBD2. Germline trimming cut 2 bases from V and 10 bases from J; bases unmatched to any gene: 3. Germline values: CDR1 SGDLS, CDR2 YYNGEE. This CDR3 has 12 residues. The chain's CDR3 is CASSVGGVEQFF. The CDR3 nucleotides are TGTGCCAGCAGCGTGGGAGGGGTCGAGCAGTTCTTC.

The rearrangement links TRBV27 to TRBJ2-7, with D possibly being TRBD2 (5 bases). The CDR3 has 13 residues. CDR1 is MNHEY and CDR2 is SMNVEV in the germline V gene (reference sequence). V was cut by 5 bases and J by 3 bases, with 11 bases left in between. The CDR3 here is CASSPRVDYEQYF. In DNA, the CDR3 is TGTGCCAGCAGTCCGCGGGTAGACTACGAGCAGTACTTC.

The genes are TRBV23-1 and TRBJ2-7; 8 bases are a match to TRBD1. TRBV23-1 is designated an ORF whose function remains uncertain. Losses at the gene ends were 4 bases for V and 0 bases for J; bases not matched to a gene: 11. The CDR3 spans 17 residues. In nucleotides, the CDR3 is TGCGCCAGCAGTCTAGGGAGACAGGGGCCATGCTCCTACGAGCAGTACTTC. Translated, it gives CASSLGRQGPCSYEQYF.

V usage is TRBV6-5 and J usage is TRBJ2-1, with D perhaps TRBD2 (7 bases). Trimming left V 3 bases short and J 9 bases short, with 21 bases between. Germline CDR1 and CDR2: MNHEY and SVGAGI. The CDR3 length is 16 residues. The CDR3 sequence: CASSYRITGGRFEQFF. The CDR3 bases are TGTGCCAGCAGTTATCGGATCACCGGGGGGCGATTTGAGCAGTTCTTC.

The J gene is TRBJ2-6, the V gene TRBV6-1, with TRBD2 identical over 12 bases. This CDR3 is built from 16 residues. Unmatched junction bases numbered 2, after V lost 6 bases and J lost 2 bases. Germline V lookup: CDR1 MNHNS, CDR2 SASEGT. CDR3 loop: CASSLAGGPGANVLTF. CDR3 nucleotides: TGTGCCAGCAGCCTAGCGGGAGGGCCTGGGGCCAACGTCCTGACTTTC.

The CDR3 sequence is CASRTGWESDTQYF. CDR3 coding DNA: TGTGCCAGCCGTACAGGGTGGGAGTCAGATACGCAGTATTTT. This chain joins TRBV6-1 and TRBJ2-3; weak D call: TRBD1 (6 bases). Trimming pared 8 bases from V and 4 bases from J, leaving 16 bases between. CDR1 is MNHNS and CDR2 is SASEGT in the germline V gene. This CDR3 spans 14 amino acids.

The chain employs TRBV15 and TRBJ2-2; D gene ambiguous. The CDR3 is made up of 14 amino acids. Germline CDR1 reads LNHNV; CDR2 reads YYDKDF (reference sequence). V dropped 3 bases and J dropped 4 bases, with 9 bases sitting between them. The CDR3 nucleotides are TGTGCCACCAGCAGGGACGTGAGCACCGGGGAGCTGTTTTTT. This translates into CATSRDVSTGELFF.

This clonotype was detected a few times. The genes are TRBV29-1 and TRBJ2-7; TRBD2 is a possible D gene (6 bases). The V gene's germline CDR1 is SQVTM and CDR2 ANQGSEA. V was cut by 2 bases and J by 2 bases, with 10 bases left in between. The CDR3 runs to 13 residues. The CDR3 coding sequence is TGCAGCGTTGAACGGCTAGCGACCTACGAGCAGTACTTC. Residues: CSVERLATYEQYF.